This TCR beta chain was identified in a study of identical twins (dated by TCRdb to about 2016). Regarding the study in general: The study deep-sequenced TCR alpha and beta repertoires from monozygotic twins, unrelated adults of various ages and cord blood to test whether fetal clonotypes persist. To rule out contamination, replicate twin experiments were performed at different times with different library preparation protocols.

Library construction relied on 5' RACE. The sequencing machine was an Illumina HiSeq 2000. A universal primer binding site was added through template switching, and the final cDNA carried a unique molecular identifier so that TCR cDNA molecules could be counted accurately. Specific primers in the conserved constant-segment region were used to synthesize first-strand cDNA for the TCR alpha and beta chains. To control for contamination, every cDNA library carried two barcodes: a SMART-Mk sample barcode plus Illumina barcodes. Two successive PCR steps introduced TruSeq adapter sequences along with Illumina sample barcodes. Sequencing of the TCR alpha and beta cDNA libraries was done on the Illumina HiSeq platform using custom primers. In the authors' own workflow: Unique molecular identifiers were extracted from raw reads with MiGEC, and CDR3 positions were determined with MiXCR. For each individual, recombination models were inferred using an EM algorithm with the repgenHMM and IGoR tools. The analysis of shared clonotypes was done with the tcR package in R, with sharing normalized by the product of cloneset sizes. To study raw recombination without the effects of thymic and clonal selection, out-of-frame nonproductive sequences were analyzed. The public reads were reanalyzed by TCRdb: fastp trimming at Q25, MiXCR alignment, in-frame beta chains only. Entries that share a CDR3 protein sequence are merged under the most common genes and DNA. TCRdb, not the original authors, processed these V and J calls. A total of a few hundred thousand distinct CDR3 sequences appear in this sample, 8.5% to 9.5% of them only once. The ten largest clonotypes hold roughly 7% of the sample.

This clonotype appeared a few times. Its antigen target is currently unknown. No base-level quality is on record; no much larger clone is a single base apart. Results the study describes overall, beyond this receptor: Compared with coincidental sharing between unrelated individuals, an excess of low generation-probability sequences was observed among out-of-frame TCR alpha sequences shared between twins. Fewer insertions were carried by abundant cord blood beta clonotypes, a similar but weaker trend appeared in young adult naive repertoires, and no such trend appeared in memory repertoires. Because the same donors could not be followed over many years, the conclusions depended on cross-sectional statistical analysis. Excess twin sharing in beta out-of-frame sequences was weaker because fewer shared sequences lowered the signal-to-noise ratio. Invariant T cells such as MAIT and iNKT could partly confound zero-insertion analyses, though diverse VJ usage argued against this for most clonotypes. In monozygotic twins, recombination models systematically underestimated out-of-frame TCR alpha sharing, but the models matched the sharing seen between unrelated individuals.

All donors were healthy Caucasians. Three pairs of female monozygotic twins, all aged about 18 to 29 years, made up the twin cohort. Positive isolation kits from Invitrogen were used to isolate the CD4+ and CD8+ T cell populations. Per the germline V gene, SQVTM is the CDR1 and ANQGSEA is the CDR2. The CDR3 holds 12 amino acids from the cysteine to the phenylalanine. Only the CDR3 part of the read is kept: 36 bases, read in frame from the first base. A further study also used this sample, focusing on yellow fever vaccine responses in identical twins. The second study's authors report: The T cell response to vaccination in identical twins was reported by the authors to appear partly convergent and partly personalized. The study precisely tracked vaccine-responding T cell clones in identical twins.

The receptor chain draws on TRBV29-1 and TRBJ2-3; the D gene is unclear. The sample comprised CD8+ T cells sorted from blood. The clonotype was recovered from a young woman in good health. The CDR3 protein sequence reads: CGIRFFPDTQYF. The sequenced DNA is TGCGGAATTCGTTTTTTCCCAGATACGCAGTATTTT.